These 28 T cell receptor beta chains were sequenced from one sample in a study of T cell responses to AZD1222 COVID-19 vaccine (dated by TCRdb to the early 2020s). The time point tag for this specimen amounts to: baseline before first vaccination. This specimen's treatment or condition label, interpreted: meningococcal conjugate vaccine given as trial control. The library was obtained by the immunoSEQ multiplex PCR assay. TCRdb limited this immuneACCESS table to in-frame rearrangements with V and J called. A share of clones is missing; checked studies link under half to unresolved V genes, and the rest is unexplained. Counted in this sample were some 130,000 clones; over 75% of them appeared once. The ten biggest clones cover 18% of the sample. This specimen consisted of peripheral blood, obtained on day 0 of MenACWY control vaccination. The receptors were gathered from an adult in good health.

This clone appeared a single time. The chain couples TRBV4-2 to TRBJ1-2; TRBD1 is a possible D gene (6 bases). The CDR3 extends over 17 amino acids. V lost 4 bases to trimming and J lost 3 bases, with 21 bases between them. The germline CDR1 and CDR2 sequences are LGHNA and YNFKEQ. CDR3 bases: TGTGCCAGCAGCCGACAACACCAACAGGGACGAGACTATGGCTACACCTTC. It codes for CASSRQHQQGRDYGYTF.

This clone was counted a few times. This sequence joins TRBV5-1 and TRBJ1-4, with D uncertain. Germline V gene sequence: CDR1 SGHRS, CDR2 YFSETQ. CDR3 length: 15 amino acids. V dropped 0 bases and J dropped 4 bases, with 10 bases sitting between them. The CDR3 nucleotides are TGCGCCAGCAGCTTGGCTAGACAAAGTAATGAAAAACTGTTTTTT. It is translated as CASSLARQSNEKLFF.

This sequence joins TRBV30 and TRBJ2-7; a possible D gene is TRBD1 (9 bases). The CDR3 has 16 residues. CDR1 GTSNPN and CDR2 SVGIG come from the germline V gene (reference sequence). With 0 bases removed from V and 8 bases from J, the gap between germline ends came to 23 bases. CDR3 amino acids: CAWSVPTGQGTRKQYF. For the CDR3, the DNA is TGTGCCTGGAGTGTACCCACCGGACAGGGGACTAGGAAGCAGTACTTC.

The V and J genes are TRBV7-9 and TRBJ2-1; 11 positions agree with TRBD2. Germline-derived CDR1 and CDR2 are SEHNR and FQNEAQ (reference sequence). The trim removed 5 bases at V and 0 bases at J, leaving 3 bases unmatched. CDR3 length: 16 amino acids. CDR3 coding DNA: TGTGCCAGCAGCCCTACTAGCGGGAGCTCCTACAATGAGCAGTTCTTC. Its protein product is CASSPTSGSSYNEQFF.

The V and J genes are TRBV3-1 (or the pseudogene TRBV3-2) and TRBJ2-7; D possibly corresponds to TRBD1 (6 bases). Trimming cost V 2 bases and J 6 bases, with 11 bases left between them. Germline V gives CDR1 LGHDT, CDR2 YNNKEL (reference sequence). The CDR3 consists of 13 residues. CDR3: CASSQQTGIEQYF. CDR3 sequence (DNA): TGTGCCAGCAGCCAACAGACAGGTATCGAGCAGTACTTC.

The chain links TRBV6-1 to TRBJ1-2; weak D call: TRBD1 (5 bases). The CDR3 covers 15 residues. The germline CDR1 and CDR2 sequences are MNHNS and SASEGT. Trimming removed 0 bases at V and 2 bases at J, with 10 bases between. The CDR3: CASSEATGPNYGYTF. DNA for the CDR3: TGTGCCAGCAGTGAAGCGACGGGGCCGAACTATGGCTACACCTTC.

The rearrangement links TRBV5-1 to TRBJ2-7, with D perhaps TRBD1 or TRBD2 (5 bases each). Trimming stripped 4 bases from V and 12 bases from J, with 20 bases between. The germline V gene has CDR1 SGHRS and CDR2 YFSETQ. This CDR3 is 13 amino acids long. Here the CDR3 DNA reads TGCGCCAGCAGCCCGGGGACCGGGGATTATTCGTACTTC. It yields the protein CASSPGTGDYSYF.

This clone showed up just once. This chain uses TRBV28 with TRBJ2-7, with a weak D call TRBD1 (5 bases). This CDR3 region has 13 residues. The germline gives CDR1 MDHEN, CDR2 SYDVKM. The V gene lost 6 bases and the J gene lost 6 bases, with 15 bases spanning the gap. This CDR3 is CASRGLTTTEQYF. DNA for the CDR3: TGTGCCAGCAGGGGGCTTACCACAACCGAGCAGTACTTC.

V and J are TRBV5-1 and TRBJ2-7; 9 bases fit TRBD2. J gave up 2 bases and V 4 bases, and 10 bases lay outside the gene matches. Germline V gene data show CDR1 as SGHRS and CDR2 as YFSETQ. The CDR3 covers 16 residues. The CDR3 region is CASSLEGGRAAYEQYF. CDR3 nucleotide sequence: TGCGCCAGCAGCCTGGAGGGCGGGAGGGCAGCCTACGAGCAGTACTTC.

The V gene is TRBV7-9, the J gene TRBJ2-7; tentative D call: TRBD1 (6 bases). Germline lookup yields CDR1 SEHNR and CDR2 FQNEAQ (reference sequence). The CDR3 contains 15 residues. Trimming left V 2 bases short and J 5 bases short, with 16 bases between. The CDR3 loop reads CASSLYAQGKNEQYF. CDR3 bases: TGTGCCAGCAGCTTATACGCCCAGGGGAAGAACGAGCAGTACTTC.

The chain links TRBV18 to TRBJ2-3; 11 positions agree with TRBD2. This CDR3 contains 16 residues. The germline CDR1 and CDR2 sequences are KGHSH and LQKENI. V was clipped by 2 bases and J by 4 bases; unmatched bases: 5. CDR3 region: CASSPKLAGDPDTQYF. In nucleotides, the CDR3 is TGTGCCAGCTCACCAAAACTAGCGGGAGACCCAGATACGCAGTATTTT.

This chain links TRBV5-1 with TRBJ2-2; 7 positions match TRBD2. The CDR3 is 15 amino acids. The germline CDR1 and CDR2 sequences are SGHRS and YFSETQ. With 7 bases clipped from V and 0 bases from J, the junction kept 6 bases outside the gene matches. CDR3 DNA sequence: TGCGCCAGCGCTAAGCGGGGTACGAACACCGGGGAGCTGTTTTTT. It yields the protein CASAKRGTNTGELFF.

This chain joins TRBV6-2 or TRBV6-3 and TRBJ2-7, with TRBD2 matching over 11 bases. Germline CDR1 reads MNHEY; CDR2 reads SVGEGT. After removal of 0 bases from V and 7 bases from J, the junction contained 8 bases not matched to a gene. The CDR3 runs to 16 residues. CDR3 sequence reads: CASSYSLAGGPSEQYF. CDR3 DNA: TGTGCCAGCAGTTACTCCTTAGCGGGAGGGCCCTCTGAGCAGTACTTC.

This clone was seen a handful of times. The V and J genes are TRBV30 and TRBJ1-5; D gene ambiguous. This CDR3 contains 14 residues. The V end lost 0 bases, the J end lost 1 base, and 7 bases lay between the germline ends. Germline CDR1 reads GTSNPN; CDR2 reads SVGIG (reference sequence). CDR3: CAWSVSGSNQPQHF. Here the CDR3 DNA reads TGTGCCTGGAGTGTTAGCGGGAGCAATCAGCCCCAGCATTTT.

V usage is TRBV6-4 and J usage is TRBJ2-1; TRBD2 matches at 11 bases. The CDR3 sequence is 19 residues long. In germline, CDR1 is MRHNA, CDR2 SNTAGT. The ends lost 5 bases at V and 2 bases at J; junction bases unmatched: 14. CDR3 protein: CASSPAVLAGVGAYNEQFF. The CDR3 nucleotides read TGTGCCAGCAGTCCCGCGGTACTAGCGGGAGTAGGGGCCTACAATGAGCAGTTCTTC.

The chain employs TRBV29-1 and TRBJ2-7, with TRBD1 matching 10 bases. Germline CDR1 and CDR2: SQVTM and ANQGSEA. V was clipped by 6 bases and J by 3 bases; unmatched bases: 2. The CDR3 contains 12 residues. The CDR3 loop is CSVGQGIYEQYF. The CDR3 DNA is TGCAGCGTGGGACAGGGGATCTACGAGCAGTACTTC.

V usage is TRBV6-5 and J usage is TRBJ1-2, with D unresolved. The germline CDR1 and CDR2 sequences are MNHEY and SVGAGI. The CDR3 length is 14 residues. Deletions cut 0 bases from V and 7 bases from J, with 12 bases between. This CDR3 is CASSYSTSRGGYTF. CDR3 in DNA: TGTGCCAGCAGTTACTCGACCTCTAGAGGTGGCTACACCTTC.

The J gene is TRBJ1-6, the V gene TRBV7-9; 7 positions agree with TRBD1. V dropped 0 bases and J dropped 6; count of bases not matched to a gene: 5. CDR3 length equals 16 residues. In germline, CDR1 is SEHNR, CDR2 FQNEAQ (reference sequence). The CDR3 here is CASSLAQGGPNSPLHF. The CDR3 nucleotides read TGTGCCAGCAGCTTAGCGCAGGGGGGGCCTAATTCACCCCTCCACTTT.

CDR3 sequence reads: CASSQTRRRFVGSTLHEQFF. The CDR3 nucleotides read TGCGCCAGCAGTCAAACACGCCGAAGGTTTGTGGGATCGACCCTACATGAGCAGTTCTTC. The chain uses TRBV23-1 and TRBJ2-1, with unresolved D. TRBV23-1 belongs to the ORF category, with a function that is uncertain. The CDR3 extends over 20 amino acids. Trimming took off 2 bases at V and 8 bases at J, with 31 bases between the two ends.

This clone has a single count. The chain uses TRBV27 and TRBJ2-1; D may be TRBD1 or TRBD2 (6 bases each). Trimming removed 7 bases from V and 9 bases from J, with 19 bases in between. The CDR3 consists of 14 residues. Germline CDR1 is MNHEY and CDR2 is SMNVEV (reference sequence). The CDR3, as DNA: TGTGCCAGCACCGTCCCCCGCAAGGGGGGTGAGCAGTTCTTC. As protein: CASTVPRKGGEQFF.

J is TRBJ2-1 and V is TRBV6-6, with 9 bases aligning to TRBD2. Germline trimming cut 10 bases from V and 8 bases from J; bases unmatched to any gene: 15. CDR1 is MNHNY and CDR2 is SVGAGI in the germline V gene (reference sequence). The CDR3 loop spans 15 amino acids. Written as DNA, the CDR3 is TGTGCCATCAAAGCGCCGGGACTAGCAGGGGATGAGCAGTTCTTC. Its translation is CAIKAPGLAGDEQFF.

The gene calls are TRBV4-1 and TRBJ1-2; the D is unclear. V gave up 2 bases and J gave up 8 bases, with 15 bases separating them. The CDR3 loop spans 14 amino acids. Germline CDR1 is MGHRA and CDR2 is YSYEKL. The CDR3, as DNA: TGCGCCAGCAGCCAACCCTGGTCGGCGGGGGGCTACACCTTC. Amino acid sequence: CASSQPWSAGGYTF.

The chain uses TRBV15 and TRBJ1-2; weak D call: TRBD1 (5 bases). V was trimmed by 3 bases and J by 4 bases, leaving 12 bases between them. Germline lookup yields CDR1 LNHNV and CDR2 YYDKDF (reference sequence). This CDR3 has 14 amino acids. The CDR3 protein is CATSRDRDGYGYTF. The CDR3 DNA sequence: TGTGCCACCAGCAGGGACCGGGACGGCTATGGCTACACCTTC.

The chain carries TRBV5-6 and TRBJ1-6, with 7 bases matching TRBD1. The CDR3 consists of 14 residues. Germline V lookup: CDR1 SGHDT, CDR2 YYEEEE. J gave up 6 bases and V 4 bases, and 4 bases lay outside the gene matches. CDR3: CASSPGQLNSPLHF. In DNA, the CDR3 is TGTGCCAGCAGCCCGGGACAGCTTAATTCACCCCTCCACTTT.

The chain carries TRBV10-3 and TRBJ2-5; D call uncertain. CDR3 size: 15 residues. Trimming pared 0 bases from V and 7 bases from J, leaving 15 bases between. Germline CDR1 reads ENHRY; CDR2 reads SYGVKD. CDR3 sequence: CAISESGGSLGTQYF. CDR3 in DNA: TGTGCCATCAGTGAGTCTGGCGGCAGCCTTGGGACCCAGTACTTC.

The chain has TRBV14 and TRBJ1-6; the match to TRBD1 covers 7 bases. The ends lost 4 bases at V and 7 bases at J; junction bases unmatched: 13. This CDR3 has 17 residues. Germline CDR1 and CDR2: SGHDN and FVKESK. CDR3 sequence: CASSPLLYGTENSPLHF. For the CDR3, the DNA is TGTGCCAGCAGCCCCCTCCTATACGGGACAGAAAATTCACCCCTCCACTTT.

The rearrangement links TRBV9 to TRBJ2-7; 10 positions agree with TRBD1. The CDR3 runs 15 residues. The junction had 6 bases not matched to a gene; V was cut back by 4 bases and J by 2 bases. Germline assignment: CDR1 SGDLS and CDR2 YYNGEE. The CDR3 spells CASSPRGTGAYEQYF. For the CDR3, the DNA is TGTGCCAGCAGCCCTAGGGGGACAGGGGCCTACGAGCAGTACTTC.

CDR3 coding DNA: TGTGCCTGGAGTGTCGTGGGGAAAGGCTACACCTTC. It specifies CAWSVVGKGYTF. The chain links TRBV30 to TRBJ1-2; D is undetermined. CDR1 GTSNPN and CDR2 SVGIG come from the germline V gene (reference sequence). The CDR3 extends over 12 amino acids. V was shortened by 0 bases and J by 8 bases, with 10 bases between the two germline ends.